One and the same sample provided the 2 T cell receptor beta chains below, sequenced in a study of blood T cell repertoires in COVID-19. Measured with immunoSEQ multiplex PCR; TCRdb has only the in-frame clones, and not every one. The sample includes 60,000 to 85,000 clones, 80% of them seen just once. Sequencing was carried out using peripheral blood. Receptors were obtained from a human donor in a cohort sampled during active COVID-19.

This clone was observed a handful of times. This chain links TRBV5-6 with TRBJ2-7; 7 bases agree with TRBD2. CDR3 length: 16 residues. Trimming at V came to 0 bases and at J to 3 bases, leaving 9 bases not matched to a gene. The germline gives CDR1 SGHDT, CDR2 YYEEEE. The CDR3 is CASSLDLTSLSYEQYF. Here the CDR3 DNA reads TGTGCCAGCAGCTTGGATCTGACTAGCTTGAGCTACGAGCAGTACTTC.

The chain links TRBV4-1 to TRBJ2-1; D is undetermined. Germline V gene data show CDR1 as MGHRA and CDR2 as YSYEKL. Deletions cut 1 base from V and 0 bases from J, with 13 bases between. CDR3 length: 17 residues. The CDR3 coding sequence is TGCGCCAGCAGCCAAGTTGCCGGGTCGTCCTCCTACAATGAGCAGTTCTTC. It yields the protein CASSQVAGSSSYNEQFF.